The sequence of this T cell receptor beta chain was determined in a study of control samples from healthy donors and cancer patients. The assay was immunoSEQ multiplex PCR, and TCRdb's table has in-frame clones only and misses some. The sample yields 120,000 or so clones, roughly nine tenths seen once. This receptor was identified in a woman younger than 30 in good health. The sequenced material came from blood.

CDR3 DNA: TGTGCCAGCGGCTTTATTGACAACTACGAGCAGTACTTC. It is translated as CASGFIDNYEQYF. The rearrangement links TRBV2 to TRBJ2-7; unclear D gene. The CDR3 loop spans 13 amino acids. Between the trimmed V and J ends, which lost 8 bases and 3 bases, there was a span of 14 bases. Germline assignment: CDR1 SNHLY and CDR2 FYNNEI.